This T cell receptor beta chain is drawn from a study of T cells in Graves' hyperthyroidism and ophthalmopathy. This clonotype was found many times. Antigen unknown. The CDR3 covers 15 residues. Trimming took off 4 bases at V and 1 base at J, with 11 bases between the two ends. The germline gives CDR1 SQVTM, CDR2 ANQGSEA. Exclusions: uncontrolled infection, other autoimmune disease, pregnancy, lactation. It was approximately 9.4 ml of fresh peripheral blood that supplied the PBMCs. Study-level points and caveats: Clonotypes that were expanded in thyroid above 0.001 mostly appeared in blood too.

TCR beta CDR3 regions were amplified from RNA. When the TCR CDR3 underwent first-round RT-PCR, the HTBI primer set was used. TCRdb recomputed calls from the multiplex PCR reads with MiXCR, one row per CDR3 protein. The sample shows some 570,000 distinct CDR3 sequences, 17% of them seen only once. The sequence derives from a young woman with Graves' ophthalmopathy. Source material: blood. The genes are TRBV29-1 and TRBJ2-6; D may be TRBD2 (6 bases). The CDR3 region is CSVVPSGSGANVLTF. The CDR3 nucleotides read TGCAGCGTTGTCCCAAGCGGGTCTGGGGCCAACGTCCTGACTTTC.